The 2 T cell receptor beta chains presented below share a single source sample, sequenced in a study of response to subunit inactivated influenza vaccine. TCRdb analysed the RT-PCR reads with MiXCR anew, one entry per CDR3 protein. Of about 540,000 distinct CDR3 sequences detected, approximately 22% appear once; the ten largest clones hold about 3%. The same data also contributed to another study, on T cells expressing NK-cell markers. That source reports: TCR beta cDNA was made by 5'RACE template switching with UMIs.

Specimen: CD4+ T cells sorted from PBMCs, collected roughly 13 days after vaccination. The source of these receptors is a man aged 50 to 59 who received an inactivated influenza vaccine.

This chain uses TRBV20-1 with TRBJ2-7; a possible D gene is TRBD2 (6 bases). Germline CDR1 is DFQATT and CDR2 is SNEGSKA (reference sequence). This CDR3 is built from 11 residues. V was pared by 6 bases and J by 5 bases, with 11 bases between. CDR3 amino acids: CSAEGRDEQYF. The CDR3 nucleotides read TGCAGTGCGGAGGGGCGAGACGAGCAGTACTTC.

With respect to this clonotype: The CDR3 end shows no conserved phenylalanine or tryptophan, and so a read error is likely. V gene TRBV10-3 combines with J gene TRBJ2-5; no clear D gene. V lost 8 bases to trimming and J lost 0 bases, with 7 bases between them. The CDR3 is 12 residues long. CDR1 ENHRY and CDR2 SYGVKD come from the germline V gene. As DNA, the CDR3 is TGTGCCATCGGACGAAACCAAGAGACCCAGTACCTC. Its protein is CAIGRNQETQYL.